This T cell receptor beta chain is drawn from a study of Ad26.COV2.S vaccination and SARS-CoV-2 variants. On the study more broadly: Doses of Ad26.COV2.S were injected into muscle once or twice, 56 days apart.

Sequenced by immunoSEQ multiplex PCR; TCRdb stores in-frame clones only, minus some. This table holds about 450,000 clones, roughly nine tenths found once. Per germline, CDR1 LGHDT and CDR2 YNNKEL (reference sequence). The CDR3 spans 13 residues. The ends were cut back, 4 bases at V and 9 bases at J, with 14 bases in the middle. Specified treatment: around 19 received Ad26.COV2.S at low or high dose, single or two shots; several received placebo; per-sample allocation not given. Samples came from day 63 after the first vaccine or placebo injection. The rearrangement uses TRBV3-1 (or the pseudogene TRBV3-2) and TRBJ2-3; a possible D gene is TRBD2 (5 bases). The sample consisted of peripheral blood, taken in a trial of Ad26.COV2.S vaccine versus placebo. The TCR comes from a person aged 18 to 59 who received the Ad26.COV2.S COVID-19 vaccine or a placebo. The CDR3 loop reads CASSLLTRETQYF. The CDR3 bases are TGTGCCAGCAGCCTCCTAACAAGGGAGACGCAGTATTTT.